A selection of T cell receptor beta chains follows, all from one sample in a study of PD-L1 blockade in urothelial cancer. The method was immunoSEQ multiplex PCR; TCRdb's version includes in-frame clones alone and lacks a portion of them. Among about 52,000 clones listed, approximately 80% were seen once. The starting material was PBMCs, obtained around atezolizumab (anti-PD-L1) treatment. Source of these receptors: a man aged 40-50 years with urothelial cancer. The CDR3 runs from the conserved cysteine through the conserved F or W. A D gene is named only where the DNA matches it firmly. For some rows the clone size is stated as once, few or many, or as a class when expanded; others skip it.

>.|few|TRBJ1-1|12|TRBV29-1
CSVVDRTSEAFF
TGCAGCGTTGTCGACAGGACATCTGAAGCTTTCTTT
>TRBD1|.|TRBJ1-2|15|TRBV18
CASSLATGTDYGYTF
TGTGCCAGCTCTCTAGCCACCGGGACAGACTACGGCTACACCTTC
>TRBD1|.|TRBJ1-5|14|TRBV7-9
CASSPDRVNQPQHF
TGTGCCAGCAGTCCTGACAGGGTCAATCAGCCCCAGCATTTT
>.|.|TRBJ2-7|13|TRBV6-5
CATAGLSRYEQYF
TGTGCCACCGCGGGGCTGTCAAGGTACGAGCAGTACTTC
>.|.|TRBJ2-2|16|TRBV19
CASSIGTGSNTGELFF
TGTGCCAGTAGTATAGGAACAGGGTCGAACACCGGGGAGCTGTTTTTT
>.|.|TRBJ1-5|15|TRBV2
CASSAQGFGGQPQHF
TGTGCCAGCAGTGCTCAGGGGTTTGGGGGTCAGCCCCAGCATTTT
>TRBD1|.|TRBJ1-2|15|TRBV7-9
CASTLRGQANYGYTF
TGTGCCAGCACCCTAAGGGGGCAAGCTAACTATGGCTACACCTTC
>.|.|TRBJ2-7|16|TRBV5-8
CASSLYQGILQYEQYF
TGTGCCAGCAGCTTGTATCAGGGGATTCTTCAGTACGAGCAGTACTTC
>.|once|TRBJ2-2|15|TRBV9
CASSVAGVNTGELFF
TGTGCCAGCAGCGTAGCGGGAGTAAACACCGGGGAGCTGTTTTTT
>.|.|TRBJ2-5|14|TRBV5-1
CASSLGSGRETQYF
TGCGCCAGCAGCTTGGGCTCGGGAAGGGAGACCCAGTACTTC
>.|few|TRBJ2-7|14|TRBV19
CASSQPHSSYEQYF
TGTGCCAGTAGTCAACCCCACAGCTCCTACGAGCAGTACTTC
>.|.|TRBJ1-5|16|TRBV7-8
CASSLGRTAPIRPQHF
TGTGCCAGCAGCTTAGGCCGGACAGCGCCTATTAGGCCCCAGCATTTT
>.|.|TRBJ1-3|11|TRBV20-1
CGGGAGNTIYF
TGCGGGGGGGGTGCTGGAAACACCATATATTTT
>.|.|TRBJ1-5|13|TRBV6-5
CASTKGVGQPQHF
TGTGCCAGCACGAAGGGGGTGGGTCAGCCCCAGCATTTT
>TRBD1|.|TRBJ1-1|11|TRBV30
CAWGTVTEAFF
TGTGCCTGGGGGACAGTCACTGAAGCTTTCTTT
>TRBD1|.|TRBJ2-5|14|TRBV23-1
CASTRSDREETQYF
TGCGCCAGCACCAGATCGGACAGGGAAGAGACCCAGTACTTC
>.|.|TRBJ2-7|13|TRBV30
CAWSYSPNREQYF
TGTGCCTGGAGTTACTCCCCCAACCGGGAGCAGTACTTC
>.|.|TRBJ2-3|13|TRBV28
CAITRSRGDTQYF
TGTGCCATTACGCGCTCTAGAGGAGATACGCAGTATTTT
>TRBD1|.|TRBJ1-1|17|TRBV7-6
CASSLAPGQGLDTEAFF
TGTGCCAGCAGCTTAGCACCGGGACAGGGCCTCGACACTGAAGCTTTCTTT
>.|.|TRBJ2-3|14|TRBV2
CASRLRRGTDTQYF
TGTGCCAGCAGATTAAGGAGGGGCACAGATACGCAGTATTTT
>TRBD1|.|TRBJ2-1|16|TRBV18
CASSPLKGAERNEQFF
TGTGCCAGCTCACCACTTAAGGGGGCGGAGAGGAATGAGCAGTTCTTC
>TRBD1|.|TRBJ2-1|14|TRBV6-5
CASSPGQDYNEQFF
TGTGCCAGCAGCCCGGGACAGGACTACAATGAGCAGTTCTTC
>TRBD2|.|TRBJ2-3|16|TRBV9
CASSPHWGGNTDTQYF
TGTGCCAGCAGCCCCCATTGGGGAGGGAACACAGATACGCAGTATTTT
>TRBD1|.|TRBJ2-2|14|TRBV2
CASSRDRYTGELFF
TGTGCCAGCAGTCGGGACAGATACACCGGGGAGCTGTTTTTT
>.|once|TRBJ2-7|13|TRBV27
CASSRREAYEQYF
TGTGCCAGCAGCCGCAGGGAGGCGTACGAGCAGTACTTC
>.|.|TRBJ1-4|11|TRBV20-1
CSGRDLEKLFF
TGCAGCGGACGGGATCTTGAAAAACTGTTTTTT
>.|.|TRBJ2-3|15|TRBV19
CASSLSASPTDTQYF
TGTGCCAGTAGTCTTAGCGCCAGCCCCACAGATACGCAGTATTTT
>.|once|TRBJ2-7|14|TRBV7-9
CASSFGSAGYEQYF
TGTGCCAGCAGCTTTGGGAGTGCGGGTTACGAGCAGTACTTC
>.|.|TRBJ2-1|14|TRBV6-5
CASSSYTGFREQFF
TGTGCCAGCAGCTCGTACACAGGGTTCAGAGAGCAGTTCTTC
>TRBD2|once|TRBJ2-1|13|TRBV5-4
CASSLGERGRQFF
TGTGCCAGCAGCCTAGGGGAGCGGGGAAGGCAGTTCTTC
>.|.|TRBJ2-2|14|TRBV27
CASSLFSNTGELFF
TGTGCCAGCAGTTTATTCTCGAACACCGGGGAGCTGTTTTTT
>TRBD2|.|TRBJ2-3|20|TRBV30
CAWSVYFLAGGIFGTDTQYF
TGTGCCTGGAGTGTATACTTCCTAGCGGGAGGAATCTTTGGGACAGATACGCAGTATTTT
>.|.|TRBJ2-7|14|TRBV9
CASSVGVERGEQYF
TGTGCCAGCAGCGTAGGGGTGGAAAGGGGCGAGCAGTACTTC
>TRBD1|.|TRBJ1-2|12|TRBV29-1
CSVGQGFYGYTF
TGCAGCGTGGGACAGGGGTTCTATGGCTACACCTTC
>.|.|TRBJ2-1|15|TRBV7-6
CASSWAFRRSNEQFF
TGTGCCAGCAGCTGGGCCTTTAGGAGGTCCAATGAGCAGTTCTTC
>.|.|TRBJ1-5|16|TRBV18
CASSPGGLKIGQPQHF
TGTGCCAGCTCACCGGGGGGACTCAAGATCGGGCAGCCCCAGCATTTT
>.|.|TRBJ1-1|15|TRBV5-1
CASSLAGYRGTEAFF
TGCGCCAGCAGCTTGGCTGGGTACAGAGGGACTGAAGCTTTCTTT
>TRBD2|.|TRBJ2-5|16|TRBV29-1
CSVEAGTSGNQETQYF
TGCAGCGTTGAAGCTGGGACTAGCGGGAACCAAGAGACCCAGTACTTC
>TRBD2|.|TRBJ2-7|15|TRBV11-2
CASSSEAGGMGEQYF
TGTGCCAGCAGCTCAGAGGCGGGAGGTATGGGCGAGCAGTACTTC
>.|.|TRBJ2-1|14|TRBV28
CASRYSDTYNEQFF
TGTGCCAGCAGGTACAGTGACACCTACAATGAGCAGTTCTTC
>TRBD1|.|TRBJ1-1|13|TRBV9
CASSAGTGREAFF
TGTGCCAGCAGCGCCGGGACAGGGAGAGAAGCTTTCTTT
>.|.|TRBJ1-5|14|TRBV9
CASSVAGSNQPQHF
TGTGCCAGCAGCGTAGCAGGGAGCAATCAGCCCCAGCATTTT
>TRBD2|.|TRBJ2-7|15|TRBV7-3
CASSLSGSEGNEQYF
TGTGCCAGCAGCTTGAGCGGGAGCGAAGGGAACGAGCAGTACTTC
>TRBD2|.|TRBJ2-7|16|TRBV4-2
CASSQSLAGVAYEQYF
TGTGCCAGCAGCCAATCACTAGCGGGAGTGGCCTACGAGCAGTACTTC
>.|once|TRBJ2-5|15|TRBV27
CASSASPGVQETQYF
TGTGCCAGCAGTGCGTCCCCCGGGGTCCAAGAGACCCAGTACTTC
>.|once|TRBJ2-3|15|TRBV28
CASSPNVGRTDTQYF
TGTGCCAGCAGTCCGAACGTTGGCCGCACAGATACGCAGTATTTT
>TRBD1|.|TRBJ1-5|14|TRBV30
CAWSRTGINQPQHF
TGTGCCTGGAGTCGGACAGGGATAAATCAGCCCCAGCATTTT
>.|.|TRBJ1-5|12|TRBV27
CASRNSNQPQHF
TGTGCCAGCAGAAACTCGAATCAGCCCCAGCATTTT
>.|.|TRBJ1-1|15|TRBV4-3
CASSQDSEGRTEAFF
TGCGCCAGCAGCCAAGATTCGGAGGGGAGGACTGAAGCTTTCTTT
>.|.|TRBJ2-7|14|TRBV5-4
CASSSKTDTYMQYF
TGTGCCAGCAGCTCCAAGACGGACACCTATATGCAGTACTTC
>.|.|TRBJ1-4|15|TRBV28
CASSLPGSASEKLFF
TGTGCCAGCAGCCTCCCGGGTTCAGCGTCTGAAAAACTGTTTTTT
>TRBD1|.|TRBJ1-5|18|TRBV28
CASSYWIGQGASNQPQHF
TGTGCCAGCAGTTATTGGATCGGACAGGGGGCGTCCAATCAGCCCCAGCATTTT
>.|once|TRBJ2-6|16|TRBV27
CASSSPRKSGANVLTF
TGTGCCAGCAGTTCCCCCAGAAAGTCTGGGGCCAACGTCCTGACTTTC
>TRBD2|.|TRBJ2-3|19|TRBV4-2
CASSQAVRASGSIADTQYF
TGTGCCAGCAGCCAAGCGGTTCGGGCTAGCGGGAGTATAGCGGATACGCAGTATTTT
>.|.|TRBJ2-2|14|TRBV4-1
CASSQGLAAGELFF
TGCGCCAGCAGCCAAGGGCTAGCAGCCGGGGAGCTGTTTTTT
>.|.|TRBJ1-1|14|TRBV28
CASSFQGKDTEAFF
TGTGCCAGCAGTTTCCAGGGAAAGGACACTGAAGCTTTCTTT
>TRBD2|.|TRBJ2-1|17|TRBV4-3
CASSQAGTSGRYNEQFF
TGCGCCAGCAGCCAAGCCGGGACTAGCGGGAGGTACAATGAGCAGTTCTTC
>TRBD1|.|TRBJ1-1|13|TRBV28
CASYDRAFTEAFF
TGTGCCAGCTACGACAGGGCCTTTACTGAAGCTTTCTTT